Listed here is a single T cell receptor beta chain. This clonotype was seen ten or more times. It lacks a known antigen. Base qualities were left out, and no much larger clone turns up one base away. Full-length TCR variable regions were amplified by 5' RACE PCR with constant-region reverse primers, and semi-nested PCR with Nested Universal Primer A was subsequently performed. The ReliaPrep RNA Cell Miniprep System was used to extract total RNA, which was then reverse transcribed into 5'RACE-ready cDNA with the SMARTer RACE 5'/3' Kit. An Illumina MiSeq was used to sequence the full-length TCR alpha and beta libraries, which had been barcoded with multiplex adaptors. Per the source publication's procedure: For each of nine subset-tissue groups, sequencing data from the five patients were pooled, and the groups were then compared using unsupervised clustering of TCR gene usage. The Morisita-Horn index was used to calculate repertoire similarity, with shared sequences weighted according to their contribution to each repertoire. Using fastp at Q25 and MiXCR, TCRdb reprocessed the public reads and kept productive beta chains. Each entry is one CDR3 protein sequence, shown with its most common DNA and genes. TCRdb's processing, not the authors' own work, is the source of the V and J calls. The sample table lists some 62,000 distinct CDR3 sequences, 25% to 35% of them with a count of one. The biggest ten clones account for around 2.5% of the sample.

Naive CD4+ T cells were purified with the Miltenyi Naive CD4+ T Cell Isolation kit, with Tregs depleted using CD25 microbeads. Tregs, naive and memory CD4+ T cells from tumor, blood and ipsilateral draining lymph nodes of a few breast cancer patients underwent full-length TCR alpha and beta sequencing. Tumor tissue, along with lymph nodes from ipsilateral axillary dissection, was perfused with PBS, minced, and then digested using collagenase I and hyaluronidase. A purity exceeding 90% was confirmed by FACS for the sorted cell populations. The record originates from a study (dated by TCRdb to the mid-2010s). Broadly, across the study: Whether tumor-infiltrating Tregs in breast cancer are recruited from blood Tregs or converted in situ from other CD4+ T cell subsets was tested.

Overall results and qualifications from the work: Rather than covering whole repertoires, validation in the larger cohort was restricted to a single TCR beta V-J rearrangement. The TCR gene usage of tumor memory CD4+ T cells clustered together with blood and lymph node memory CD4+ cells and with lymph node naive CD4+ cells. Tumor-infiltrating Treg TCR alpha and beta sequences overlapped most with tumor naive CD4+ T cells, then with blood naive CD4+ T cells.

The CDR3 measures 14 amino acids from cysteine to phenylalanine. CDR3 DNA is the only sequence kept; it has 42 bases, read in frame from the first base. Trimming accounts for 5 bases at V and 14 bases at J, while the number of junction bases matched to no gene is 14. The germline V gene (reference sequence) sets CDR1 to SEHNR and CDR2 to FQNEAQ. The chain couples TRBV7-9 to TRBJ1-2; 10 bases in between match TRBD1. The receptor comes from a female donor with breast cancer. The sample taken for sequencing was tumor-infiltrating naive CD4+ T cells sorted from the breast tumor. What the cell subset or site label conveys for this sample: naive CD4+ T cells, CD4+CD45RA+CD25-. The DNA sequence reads TGTGCCAGCAGCCCGGGACAGGGGCCCCCAGCTAAGACCTTC. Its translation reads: CASSPGQGPPAKTF. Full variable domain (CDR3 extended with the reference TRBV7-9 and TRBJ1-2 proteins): DTGVSQNPRHKITKRGQNVTFRCDPISEHNRLYWYRQTLGQGPEFLTYFQNEAQLEKSRLLSDRFSAERPKGSFSTLEIQRTEQGDSAMYLCASSPGQGPPAKTFGSGTRLTVV.